This is a list of T cell receptor beta chains from one sample in a study of CDR3 diversity in severe acne. TCRdb re-derived calls from the PCR reads in MiXCR, one entry per CDR3 protein. The sample has roughly 100,000 distinct CDR3 sequences; roughly 51% are singletons. Sample: blood. Receptors were obtained from a male donor with acne. Each CDR3 is given with its conserved first and last residue. A D gene is named only where the DNA matches it firmly. Clone size appears in some rows only: once, few, many, or a class for an expanded clone.

D gene | J gene | clone size | V gene | CDR3 protein | CDR3 DNA
TRBD2 | TRBJ2-7 | - | TRBV7-6 | CASSLGPGSRLAPREQYF | TGTGCCAGCAGCCTTGGACCGGGGAGCAGACTAGCCCCACGGGAGCAGTACTTC
- | TRBJ1-1 | few | TRBV29-1 | CSVEGVYMAAFF | TGCAGCGTTGAAGGAGTCTACATGGCGGCTTTCTTT
- | TRBJ2-1 | many | TRBV7-2 | CASNDGQGYNEQFF | TGTGCCAGCAACGATGGGCAGGGCTACAATGAGCAGTTCTTC
TRBD1 | TRBJ2-7 | few | TRBV20-1 | CRTGQGAYEQYF | TGCAGGACAGGACAGGGGGCCTACGAGCAGTACTTC
TRBD2 | TRBJ2-7 | many | TRBV7-3 | CASSLASGPSYEQYF | TGTGCCAGCAGCTTAGCTAGCGGTCCCTCCTACGAGCAGTACTTC
TRBD2 | TRBJ2-7 | many | TRBV19 | CASSPTSGSSYEQYF | TGTGCCAGTAGTCCGACTAGCGGGAGCTCCTACGAGCAGTACTTC
TRBD1 | TRBJ1-1 | once | TRBV7-2 | CASSLDRGNTEAFF | TGTGCCAGCAGCTTAGACAGGGGAAACACTGAAGCTTTCTTT
- | TRBJ1-4 | - | TRBV10-3 | CAISDDQPNGKRFF | TGTGCCATCAGTGACGATCAACCTAATGGAAAACGGTTTTTT
- | TRBJ2-3 | few | TRBV25-1 | CASSTASSTDTQYF | TGTGCCAGCAGCACAGCTTCGAGCACAGATACGCAGTATTTT
- | TRBJ2-2 | many | TRBV6-4 | CASSDDNTGELFF | TGTGCCAGCAGTGACGACAACACCGGGGAGCTGTTTTTT
TRBD2 | TRBJ2-3 | many | TRBV29-1 | CSVELAGVQELYTDTQYF | TGCAGCGTTGAACTAGCGGGGGTGCAAGAACTTTACACAGATACGCAGTATTTT
TRBD2 | TRBJ2-1 | - | TRBV20-1 | CSARKLGGRSNEQFF | TGCAGTGCTAGAAAGTTGGGCGGGAGATCCAATGAGCAGTTCTTC
- | TRBJ2-3 | - | TRBV18 | CASSPPHLRTDTQYF | TGTGCCAGCTCACCCCCACATCTTAGGACAGATACGCAGTATTTT
TRBD1 | TRBJ1-5 | many | TRBV2 | CASSPGTGGGNQPQHF | TGTGCCAGCAGTCCCGGGACAGGGGGCGGTAATCAGCCCCAGCATTTT
TRBD1 | TRBJ2-7 | - | TRBV29-1 | CASSQGQFYEQYF | TGCGCCAGCAGCCAGGGACAGTTCTACGAGCAGTACTTC
TRBD2 | TRBJ2-5 | - | TRBV6-1 | CASSAGEGWLETQYF | TGTGCCAGCAGTGCTGGGGAGGGGTGGTTAGAGACCCAGTACTTC
TRBD2 | TRBJ2-3 | many | TRBV4-1 | CASSPSGLEGDTQYF | TGCGCCAGCAGCCCGTCGGGACTAGAAGGAGATACGCAGTATTTT
- | TRBJ2-5 | - | TRBV2 | CASSGRGTIRQETQYF | TGTGCCAGCAGTGGGAGAGGGACGATAAGGCAGGAGACCCAGTACTTC
- | TRBJ2-1 | few | TRBV18 | CASSPEASSYNEQFF | TGTGCCAGCTCACCAGAGGCTAGCTCCTACAATGAGCAGTTCTTC
TRBD2 | TRBJ2-7 | - | TRBV20-1 | CSASPSGRAGYEQYF | TGCAGTGCTAGTCCTAGCGGGAGGGCCGGCTACGAGCAGTACTTC
TRBD1 | TRBJ2-3 | - | TRBV7-3 | CASSPGQGVDTQYF | TGTGCCAGCAGCCCCGGACAGGGGGTAGATACGCAGTATTTT
TRBD2 | TRBJ2-1 | - | TRBV4-1 | CASSPQAFSGRSNEQFF | TGCGCCAGCAGCCCTCAAGCGTTTAGCGGGAGGTCGAATGAGCAGTTCTTC
TRBD2 | TRBJ2-3 | - | TRBV4-1 | CASRQGTSGIFDTQYF | TGCGCCAGCAGACAAGGGACTAGCGGGATCTTCGATACGCAGTATTTT
- | TRBJ1-5 | - | TRBV15 | CATSRDLGNRDQPQHF | TGTGCCACCAGCAGAGATCTAGGTAATCGGGATCAGCCCCAGCATTTT
TRBD2 | TRBJ2-1 | - | TRBV7-2 | CASSIARGGGLRDEQFF | TGTGCCAGCAGCATCGCGCGGGGGGGAGGGTTACGCGATGAGCAGTTCTTC
TRBD2 | TRBJ2-3 | many | TRBV5-1 | CASSRNRAGDMDTQYF | TGCGCCAGCAGCAGGAATAGGGCGGGAGACATGGATACGCAGTATTTT
- | TRBJ2-2 | many | TRBV5-1 | CASSLGYSNTGELFF | TGCGCCAGCAGCTTGGGCTATTCGAACACCGGGGAGCTGTTTTTT
TRBD1 | TRBJ1-1 | few | TRBV19 | CASNPGQGGTEAFF | TGTGCCAGTAATCCCGGACAGGGTGGGACTGAAGCTTTCTTT
TRBD1 | TRBJ1-6 | - | TRBV7-9 | CASGRTGYNLGSPLHF | TGTGCCAGCGGCCGGACAGGGTACAATCTGGGGTCACCCCTCCACTTT
- | TRBJ1-5 | - | TRBV10-3 | CAISESRDEHF | TGTGCCATCAGTGAGTCGAGGGACGAGCATTTT
TRBD2 | TRBJ2-1 | many | TRBV20-1 | CSAKTGTSGYNEQFF | TGCAGTGCTAAAACCGGGACTAGCGGCTACAATGAGCAGTTCTTC
TRBD2 | TRBJ2-1 | many | TRBV30 | CAWSSRLAGVSYNEQFF | TGTGCCTGGAGTTCGAGATTAGCGGGAGTTTCCTACAATGAGCAGTTCTTC
- | TRBJ1-5 | - | TRBV15 | CAASSERASNQPQHF | TGTGCCGCCAGCAGTGAACGGGCCAGCAATCAGCCCCAGCATTTT
- | TRBJ1-2 | few | TRBV25-1 | CASSYPPDGYTF | TGTGCCAGCAGTTACCCCCCGGATGGCTACACCTTC
TRBD2 | TRBJ2-1 | - | TRBV2 | CASSVRGRINNEQFF | TGTGCCAGCAGTGTCCGCGGGAGGATCAACAATGAGCAGTTCTTC
TRBD2 | TRBJ2-1 | many | TRBV6-4 | CASSGLAGGYNEQFF | TGTGCCAGCAGTGGACTAGCGGGAGGGTACAATGAGCAGTTCTTC
- | TRBJ2-6 | - | TRBV29-1 | CSVQDVDGANVLTF | TGCAGCGTGCAGGACGTCGACGGGGCCAACGTCCTGACTTTC
- | TRBJ1-1 | - | TRBV29-1 | CSVLLVNTEAFF | TGCAGCGTCCTTTTGGTGAACACTGAAGCCTTCTTT
- | TRBJ1-4 | - | TRBV12-3/TRBV12-4 | CASSSETEGLRGEKLFF | TGTGCCAGCAGTTCTGAGACAGAGGGACTGAGAGGAGAAAAACTGTTTTTT
- | TRBJ1-1 | many | TRBV12-5 | CASGLRRETEAFF | TGTGCTAGTGGTTTGCGAAGGGAAACTGAAGCTTTCTTT
- | TRBJ2-7 | - | TRBV2 | CASRPGTSEQYF | TGTGCCAGCAGACCTGGGACTTCCGAGCAGTACTTC
- | TRBJ2-7 | - | TRBV6-6 | CASSPTGAQEQYF | TGTGCCAGCAGCCCCACGGGTGCGCAGGAGCAGTACTTC
TRBD2 | TRBJ2-7 | few | TRBV6-4 | CASRGGGNEQYF | TGTGCCAGCAGGGGGGGGGGAAACGAGCAGTACTTC
TRBD2 | TRBJ2-1 | few | TRBV25-1 | CASSYQAPGLAGNNEQFF | TGTGCCAGCAGTTACCAGGCACCGGGACTAGCGGGAAACAATGAGCAGTTCTTC
- | TRBJ1-3 | - | TRBV7-2 | CASSLDKGYGYTFGSGTIYF | -
TRBD2 | TRBJ2-1 | many | TRBV4-3 | CASSQTTLAGAYNEQFF | TGCGCCAGCAGCCAAACTACACTAGCGGGGGCCTACAATGAGCAGTTCTTC
TRBD2 | TRBJ2-7 | - | TRBV7-2 | CASSLRETSGAYEQYF | TGTGCCAGCAGCTTACGTGAGACTAGCGGAGCCTACGAGCAGTACTTC
- | TRBJ1-1 | many | TRBV5-1 | CASRVSGNTEAFF | TGCGCCAGCAGGGTTAGCGGGAACACTGAAGCTTTCTTT
- | TRBJ1-4 | - | TRBV2 | CANRDRHEKLFF | TGTGCCAACCGAGACAGGCATGAAAAACTGTTTTTT
- | TRBJ1-5 | - | TRBV20-1 | CSARDWQQYQPQHF | TGCAGTGCTAGAGACTGGCAACAGTATCAGCCCCAGCATTTT
- | TRBJ1-3 | - | TRBV13 | CASARGSGNTIYF | TGTGCCAGCGCCCGAGGTTCCGGAAACACCATATATTTT
- | TRBJ2-7 | - | TRBV20-1 | CSALNRDRPYEQYF | TGCAGTGCACTAAACAGGGACCGCCCCTACGAGCAGTACTTC
- | TRBJ2-7 | - | TRBV9 | CASRSGVHGSYEQYF | TGTGCCAGCAGATCAGGGGTCCACGGCTCCTACGAGCAGTACTTC
TRBD1 | TRBJ2-7 | - | TRBV4-3 | CASSPGQGKNEQYF | TGCGCCAGCAGCCCGGGACAGGGGAAGAACGAGCAGTACTTC
- | TRBJ2-5 | - | TRBV13 | CASSSEFRAQETQYF | TGTGCCAGCAGCTCAGAGTTCAGGGCTCAAGAGACCCAGTACTTC
- | TRBJ1-3 | many | TRBV9 | CASSRTTSSGNTIYF | TGTGCCAGCAGCAGGACCACCTCCTCTGGAAACACCATATATTTT
- | TRBJ2-3 | - | TRBV24-1 | CATSQGYAGRNTDTQYF | TGTGCCACCAGTCAAGGGTACGCGGGGAGGAACACAGATACGCAGTATTTT
TRBD2 | TRBJ2-1 | - | TRBV7-6 | CASSLATSGRSYNEQLF | TGTGCCAGCAGCTTAGCGACTAGCGGGAGGTCCTACAATGAGCAGCTCTTC
TRBD1 | TRBJ2-3 | many | TRBV15 | CATSRYRDRGSDTQYF | TGTGCCACCAGCAGATACCGGGACAGGGGTTCCGATACGCAGTATTTT